This T cell receptor (beta chain) appears in the sequencing data of a study of early stage breast cancer tumors. This clone was counted only a few times. TCRdb's table, derived via immunoSEQ multiplex PCR, lists solely in-frame clones and lacks some. The data contain about 72,000 clones, roughly 84% of them singletons. The ends were cut back, 10 bases at V and 3 bases at J, with 10 bases in the middle. This CDR3 region has 13 residues. The V gene's germline CDR1 is SGHTA and CDR2 FQGTGA. The TCR originated in a person aged 55 to 75 with breast cancer. Sequenced sample: blood. The chain has TRBV7-3 and TRBJ2-6; D is possibly TRBD1 (6 bases). The CDR3 here is CATSDSGANVLTF. The CDR3 region has the DNA TGTGCCACTTCGGACAGTGGGGCCAACGTCCTGACTTTC. The full variable domain, completed using reference TRBV7-3 and TRBJ2-6, is GAGVSQTPSNKVTEKGKYVELRCDPISGHTALYWYRQSLGQGPEFLIYFQGTGAADDSGLPNDRFFAVRPEGSVSTLKIQRTERGDSAVYLCATSDSGANVLTFGAGSRLTVL.